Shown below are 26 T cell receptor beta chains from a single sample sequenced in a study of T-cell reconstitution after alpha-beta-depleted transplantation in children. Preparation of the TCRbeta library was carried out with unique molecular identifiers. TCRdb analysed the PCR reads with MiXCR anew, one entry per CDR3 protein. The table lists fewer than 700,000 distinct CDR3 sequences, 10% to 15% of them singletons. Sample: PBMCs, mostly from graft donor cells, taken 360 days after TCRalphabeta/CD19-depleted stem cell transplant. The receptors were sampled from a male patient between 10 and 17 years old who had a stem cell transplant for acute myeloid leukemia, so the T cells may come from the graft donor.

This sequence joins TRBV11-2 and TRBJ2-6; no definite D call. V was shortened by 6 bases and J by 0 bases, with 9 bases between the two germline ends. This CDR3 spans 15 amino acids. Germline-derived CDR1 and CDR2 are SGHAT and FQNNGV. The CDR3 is CASSSHPSGANVLTF. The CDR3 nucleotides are TGTGCCAGCAGTTCCCACCCCTCTGGGGCCAACGTCCTGACTTTC.

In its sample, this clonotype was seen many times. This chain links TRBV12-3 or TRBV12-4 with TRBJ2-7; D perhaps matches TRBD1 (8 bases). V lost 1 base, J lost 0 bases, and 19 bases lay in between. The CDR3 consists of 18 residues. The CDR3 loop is CASSLVTPAGTGSYEQYF. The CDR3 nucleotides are TGTGCCAGCAGTTTAGTGACCCCAGCGGGGACAGGCTCCTACGAGCAGTACTTC.

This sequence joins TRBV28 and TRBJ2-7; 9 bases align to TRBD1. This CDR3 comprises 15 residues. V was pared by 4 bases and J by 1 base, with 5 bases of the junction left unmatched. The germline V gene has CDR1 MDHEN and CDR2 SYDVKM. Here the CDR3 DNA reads TGTGCCAGCAGTTGGGGGACAGGGCCGTCCTACGAGCAGTACTTC. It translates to CASSWGTGPSYEQYF.

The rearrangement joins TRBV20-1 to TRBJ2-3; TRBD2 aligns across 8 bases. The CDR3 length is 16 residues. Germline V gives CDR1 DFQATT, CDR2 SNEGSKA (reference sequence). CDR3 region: CCVTTLADSSTDTQYF. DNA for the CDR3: TGCTGTGTTACTACACTAGCGGACTCTAGCACAGATACGCAGTATTTT.

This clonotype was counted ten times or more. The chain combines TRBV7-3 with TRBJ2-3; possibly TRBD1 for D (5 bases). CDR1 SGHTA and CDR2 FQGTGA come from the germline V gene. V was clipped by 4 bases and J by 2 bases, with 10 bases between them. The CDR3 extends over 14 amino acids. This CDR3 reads CASSWGRHTDTQYF. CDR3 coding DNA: TGTGCCAGCAGCTGGGGCAGGCACACAGATACGCAGTATTTT.

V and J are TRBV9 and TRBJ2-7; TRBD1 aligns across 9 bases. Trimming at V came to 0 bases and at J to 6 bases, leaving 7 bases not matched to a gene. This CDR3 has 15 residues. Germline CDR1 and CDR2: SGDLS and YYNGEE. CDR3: CASSVVGTGFVEQYF. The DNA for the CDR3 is TGTGCCAGCAGCGTAGTAGGGACAGGGTTCGTCGAGCAGTACTTC.

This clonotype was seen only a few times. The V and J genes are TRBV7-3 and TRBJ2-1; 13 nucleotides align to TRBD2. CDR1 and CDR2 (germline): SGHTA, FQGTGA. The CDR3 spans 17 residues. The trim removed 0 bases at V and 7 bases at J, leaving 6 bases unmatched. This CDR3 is CASSLTVLAGGPNEQFF. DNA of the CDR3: TGTGCCAGCAGCTTAACGGTACTAGCGGGAGGGCCGAATGAGCAGTTCTTC.

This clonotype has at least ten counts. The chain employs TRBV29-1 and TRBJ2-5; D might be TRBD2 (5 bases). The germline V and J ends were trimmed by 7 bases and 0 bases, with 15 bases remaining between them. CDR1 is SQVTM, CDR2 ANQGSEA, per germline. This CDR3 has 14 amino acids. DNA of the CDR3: TGCAGCGCAGGAGGCAGGATGTACCAAGAGACCCAGTACTTC. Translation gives CSAGGRMYQETQYF. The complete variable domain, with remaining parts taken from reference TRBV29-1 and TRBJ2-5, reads SAVISQKPSRDICQRGTSLTIQCQVDSQVTMMFWYRQQPGQSLTLIATANQGSEATYESGFVIDKFPISRPNLTFSTLTVSNMSPEDSSIYLCSAGGRMYQETQYFGPGTRLLVL.

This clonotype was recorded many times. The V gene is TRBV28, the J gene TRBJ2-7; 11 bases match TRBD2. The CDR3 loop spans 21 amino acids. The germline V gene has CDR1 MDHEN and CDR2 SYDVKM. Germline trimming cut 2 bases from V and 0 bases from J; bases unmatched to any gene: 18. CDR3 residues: CASSLEAGYYSGTSGSYEQYF. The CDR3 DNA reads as TGTGCCAGCAGTTTAGAGGCAGGGTATTATTCCGGGACTAGCGGCTCCTACGAGCAGTACTTC.

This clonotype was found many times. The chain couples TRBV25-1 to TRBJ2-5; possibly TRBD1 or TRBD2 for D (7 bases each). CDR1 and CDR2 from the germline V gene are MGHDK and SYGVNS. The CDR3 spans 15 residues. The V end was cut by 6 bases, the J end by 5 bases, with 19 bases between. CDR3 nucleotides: TGTGCCAGCAGGGGACCGACAGGGCGGGGGGAGACCCAGTACTTC. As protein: CASRGPTGRGETQYF.

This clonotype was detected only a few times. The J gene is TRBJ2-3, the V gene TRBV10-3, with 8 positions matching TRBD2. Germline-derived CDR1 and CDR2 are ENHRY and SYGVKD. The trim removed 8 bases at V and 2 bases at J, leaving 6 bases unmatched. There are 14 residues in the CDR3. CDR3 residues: CAIGLAGYTDTQYF. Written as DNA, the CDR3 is TGTGCCATCGGGCTAGCGGGTTACACAGATACGCAGTATTTT.

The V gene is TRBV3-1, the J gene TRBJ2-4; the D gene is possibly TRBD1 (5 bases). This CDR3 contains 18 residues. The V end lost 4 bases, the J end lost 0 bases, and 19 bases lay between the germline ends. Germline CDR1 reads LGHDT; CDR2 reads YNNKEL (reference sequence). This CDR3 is CASSLTEDMAAAKNIQYF. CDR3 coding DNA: TGTGCCAGCAGCCTAACCGAGGACATGGCGGCAGCCAAAAACATTCAGTACTTC.

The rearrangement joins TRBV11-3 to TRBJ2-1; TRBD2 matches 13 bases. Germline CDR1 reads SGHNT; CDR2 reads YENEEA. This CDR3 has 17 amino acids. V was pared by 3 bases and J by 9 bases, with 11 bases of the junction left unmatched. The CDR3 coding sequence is TGTGCCAGCAGCTTCACTTTAGGACTAGCGGGAGTCGGTGAGCAGTTCTTC. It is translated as CASSFTLGLAGVGEQFF. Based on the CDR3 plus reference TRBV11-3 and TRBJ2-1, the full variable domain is EAGVVQSPRYKIIEKKQPVAFWCNPISGHNTLYWYLQNLGQGPELLIRYENEEAVDDSQLPKDRFSAERLKGVDSTLKIQPAELGDSAVYLCASSFTLGLAGVGEQFFGPGTRLTVL.

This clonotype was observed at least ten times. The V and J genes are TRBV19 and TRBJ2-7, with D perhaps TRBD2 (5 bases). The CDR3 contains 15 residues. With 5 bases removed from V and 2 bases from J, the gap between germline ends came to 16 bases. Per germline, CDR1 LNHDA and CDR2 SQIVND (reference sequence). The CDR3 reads CASSLRDQIAYEQYF. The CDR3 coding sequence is TGTGCCAGTAGTCTACGGGATCAGATTGCCTACGAGCAGTACTTC.

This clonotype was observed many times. The CDR3 DNA is TGCAGCGTTGGGGGGACAGGGACAGGCTACACCTTC. Amino acids: CSVGGTGTGYTF. This chain uses TRBV29-1 with TRBJ1-2; 9 bases align to TRBD1. This CDR3 region has 12 residues. Germline V gene data show CDR1 as SQVTM and CDR2 as ANQGSEA. Trimming cost V 4 bases and J 8 bases; bases outside gene matches: 5.

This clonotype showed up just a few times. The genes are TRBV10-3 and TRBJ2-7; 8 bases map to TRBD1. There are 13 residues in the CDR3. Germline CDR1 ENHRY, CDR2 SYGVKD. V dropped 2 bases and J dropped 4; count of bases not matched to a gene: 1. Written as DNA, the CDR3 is TGTGCCATCAGTGAGGACAGGGGTTACGAGCAGTACTTC. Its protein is CAISEDRGYEQYF.

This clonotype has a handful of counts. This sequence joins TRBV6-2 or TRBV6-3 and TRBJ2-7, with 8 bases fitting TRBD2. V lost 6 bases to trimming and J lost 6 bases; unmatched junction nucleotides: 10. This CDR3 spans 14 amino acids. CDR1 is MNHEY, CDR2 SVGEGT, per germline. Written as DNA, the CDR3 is TGTGCCAGCAGGACTAGCGCCTACGACGGCGAGCAGTACTTC. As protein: CASRTSAYDGEQYF.

The CDR3 DNA reads as TGCGCCAGCAGCCAGGCGTTGTGGCGGGAGAGGGGTACAGATACGCAGTATTTT. Residues: CASSQALWRERGTDTQYF. The chain employs TRBV4-3 and TRBJ2-3, with 7 positions matching TRBD2. V trimming: 3 bases; J trimming: 3 bases; junction bases outside the gene matches: 15. The CDR3 is made up of 18 amino acids. In germline, CDR1 is LGHNA, CDR2 YSLEER.

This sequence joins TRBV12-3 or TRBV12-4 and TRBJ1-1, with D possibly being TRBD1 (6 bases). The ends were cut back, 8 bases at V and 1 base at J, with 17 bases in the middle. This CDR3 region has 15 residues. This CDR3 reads CASQLKGGSNTEAFF. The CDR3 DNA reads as TGTGCCAGCCAACTAAAGGGGGGCTCGAACACTGAAGCTTTCTTT.

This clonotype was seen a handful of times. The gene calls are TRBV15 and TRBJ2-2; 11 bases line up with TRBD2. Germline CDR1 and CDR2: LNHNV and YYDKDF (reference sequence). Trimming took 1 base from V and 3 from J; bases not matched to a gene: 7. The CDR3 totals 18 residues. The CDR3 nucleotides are TGTGCCACCAGCAGAGTTACTAGCGGGAGATGGGACACCGGGGAGCTGTTTTTT. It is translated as CATSRVTSGRWDTGELFF.

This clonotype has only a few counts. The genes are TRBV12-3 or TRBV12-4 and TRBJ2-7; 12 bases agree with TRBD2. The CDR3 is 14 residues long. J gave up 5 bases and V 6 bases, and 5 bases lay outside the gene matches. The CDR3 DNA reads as TGTGCCAGCAGACTGACTAGCGGGAGCCACGAGCAGTACTTC. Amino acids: CASRLTSGSHEQYF.

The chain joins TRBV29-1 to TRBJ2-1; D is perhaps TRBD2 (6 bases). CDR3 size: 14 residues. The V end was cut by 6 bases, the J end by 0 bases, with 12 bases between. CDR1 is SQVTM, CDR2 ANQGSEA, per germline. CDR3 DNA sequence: TGCAGCGTGGGAGGACTTAGCTCCTACAATGAGCAGTTCTTC. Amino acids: CSVGGLSSYNEQFF.

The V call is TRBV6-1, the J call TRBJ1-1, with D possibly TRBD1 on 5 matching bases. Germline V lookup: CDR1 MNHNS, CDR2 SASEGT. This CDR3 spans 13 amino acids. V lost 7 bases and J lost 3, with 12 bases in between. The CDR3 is CASTTGVYTEAFF. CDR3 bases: TGTGCCAGCACCACGGGGGTGTACACTGAAGCTTTCTTT.

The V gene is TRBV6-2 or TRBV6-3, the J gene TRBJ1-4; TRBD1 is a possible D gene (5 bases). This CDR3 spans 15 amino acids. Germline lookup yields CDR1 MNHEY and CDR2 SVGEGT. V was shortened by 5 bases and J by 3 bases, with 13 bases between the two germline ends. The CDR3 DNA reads TGTGCCAGCAGTCCAGGAGACAGATCTAATGAAAAACTGTTTTTT. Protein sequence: CASSPGDRSNEKLFF.

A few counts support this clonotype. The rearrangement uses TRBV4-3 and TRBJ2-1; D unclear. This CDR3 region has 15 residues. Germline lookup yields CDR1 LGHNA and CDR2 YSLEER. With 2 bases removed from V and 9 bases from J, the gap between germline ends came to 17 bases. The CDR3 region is CASSQYKTASGEQFF. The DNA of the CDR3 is TGCGCCAGCAGCCAATATAAGACGGCGTCCGGTGAGCAGTTCTTC.

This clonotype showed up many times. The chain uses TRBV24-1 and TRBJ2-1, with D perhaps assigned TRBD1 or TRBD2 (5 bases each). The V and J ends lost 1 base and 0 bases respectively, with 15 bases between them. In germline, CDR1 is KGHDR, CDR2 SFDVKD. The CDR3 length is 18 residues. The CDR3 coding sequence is TGTGCCACCAGTGATTTCGTTGGGACGGATAGCTCCTACAATGAGCAGTTCTTC. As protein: CATSDFVGTDSSYNEQFF.